This entry features one TCR beta chain sequence. What it binds is not known. This CDR3 has 13 amino acids. Trimming took 2 bases from V and 3 from J, leaving 8 bases between them. Germline CDR1 and CDR2: SGHNT and YYREEE (reference sequence). These data come from a study of T cell repertoires in aging, cancer and after chemotherapy. Study in general: Six age groups, ranging from 30 or younger to 70 or older, included the donors.

Study results and limitations: In each cancer cohort, median generation probability increased across chemotherapy, suggesting thymic output rebounded.

Peripheral blood genomic DNA, not sorted cells or RNA, was the template. Rearranged V-D-J TRB sequences were amplified with a mixed TRB-A/B primer pool. One entry per CDR3 protein, called by TCRdb with MiXCR from the multiplex PCR reads. The sample has some 9,700 distinct CDR3 sequences; 33% are singletons. Sequencing was done on a sample of blood. The origin of this receptor is a human donor in good health. The donor label of this sample is uncertain. V gene TRBV5-4 combines with J gene TRBJ1-1; D gene ambiguous. CDR3 DNA sequence: TGTGCCAGCAGCTTATCGCCGTACACTGAAGCTTTCTTT. Its protein is CASSLSPYTEAFF.